This note documents a single TCR beta chain sequence. The data derive from a study of blood T cell repertoires in COVID-19. Produced via immunoSEQ multiplex PCR; TCRdb's table is partial and in-frame only. Counted here are some 100,000 clones, around nine tenths occurring once; the ten biggest clones make up about 7.6%. CDR3 length equals 13 residues. Germline V gene data show CDR1 as SGHRS and CDR2 as YFSETQ. J lost 2 bases, V lost 5 bases, and 4 bases had no gene match. The clonotype was recovered from a woman in her 70s with acute or convalescent COVID-19. This chain connects TRBV5-1 to TRBJ2-7, with 7 bases matching TRBD2. Sequenced input: peripheral blood. The CDR3 is CASRWGGTYEQYF. CDR3 nucleotides: TGCGCCAGCAGATGGGGAGGGACCTACGAGCAGTACTTC.